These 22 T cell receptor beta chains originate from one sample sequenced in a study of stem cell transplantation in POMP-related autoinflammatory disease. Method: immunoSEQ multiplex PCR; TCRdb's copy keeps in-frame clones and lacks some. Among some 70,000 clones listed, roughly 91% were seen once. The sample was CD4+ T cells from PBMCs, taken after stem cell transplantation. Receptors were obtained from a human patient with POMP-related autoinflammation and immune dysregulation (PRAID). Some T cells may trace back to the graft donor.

The CDR3 bases are TGTGCCAGCAGCGTCAGGGGGATAGTGGGAAATCAGCCCCAGCATTTT. Translated: CASSVRGIVGNQPQHF. The chain combines TRBV2 with TRBJ1-5; 7 nucleotides match TRBD1. Germline V gene lookup returns CDR1 SNHLY and CDR2 FYNNEI. This CDR3 region has 16 residues. V lost 6 bases and J lost 4; bases outside the gene matches: 12.

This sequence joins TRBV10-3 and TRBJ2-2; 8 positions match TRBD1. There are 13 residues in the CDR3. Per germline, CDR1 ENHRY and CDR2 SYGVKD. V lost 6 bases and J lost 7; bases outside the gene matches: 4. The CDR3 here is CAIRDRVDGELFF. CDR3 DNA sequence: TGTGCCATCAGGGACAGGGTGGACGGGGAGCTGTTTTTT.

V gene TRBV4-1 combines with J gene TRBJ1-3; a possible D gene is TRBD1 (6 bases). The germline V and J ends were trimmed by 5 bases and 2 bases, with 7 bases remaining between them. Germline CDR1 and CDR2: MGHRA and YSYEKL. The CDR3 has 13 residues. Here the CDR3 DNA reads TGCGCCAGCAGCGGGGGGCCTGGAAACACCATATATTTT. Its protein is CASSGGPGNTIYF.

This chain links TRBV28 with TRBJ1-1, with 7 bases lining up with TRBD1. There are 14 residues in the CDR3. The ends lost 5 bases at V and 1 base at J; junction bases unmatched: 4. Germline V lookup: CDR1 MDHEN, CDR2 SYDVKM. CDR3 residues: CASSIGGPNTEAFF. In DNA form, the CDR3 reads TGTGCCAGCAGTATAGGGGGCCCGAACACTGAAGCTTTCTTT. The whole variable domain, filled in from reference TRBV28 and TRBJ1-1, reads DVKVTQSSRYLVKRTGEKVFLECVQDMDHENMFWYRQDPGLGLRLIYFSYDVKMKEKGDIPEGYSVSREKKERFSLILESASTNQTSMYLCASSIGGPNTEAFFGQGTRLTVV.

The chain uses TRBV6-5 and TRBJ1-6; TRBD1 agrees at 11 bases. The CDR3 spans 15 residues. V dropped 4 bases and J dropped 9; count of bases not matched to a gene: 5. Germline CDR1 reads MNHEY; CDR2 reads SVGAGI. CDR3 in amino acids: CASSWGTGGGSPLHF. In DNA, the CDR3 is TGTGCCAGCAGTTGGGGGACAGGGGGTGGTTCACCCCTCCACTTT.

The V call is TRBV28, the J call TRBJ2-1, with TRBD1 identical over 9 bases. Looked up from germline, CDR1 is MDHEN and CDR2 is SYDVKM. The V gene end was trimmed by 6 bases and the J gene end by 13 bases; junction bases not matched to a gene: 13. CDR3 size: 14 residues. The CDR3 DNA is TGTGCCAGCAGCACATCCGGGACAGGGAGCCTTCAGTTCTTC. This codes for CASSTSGTGSLQFF.

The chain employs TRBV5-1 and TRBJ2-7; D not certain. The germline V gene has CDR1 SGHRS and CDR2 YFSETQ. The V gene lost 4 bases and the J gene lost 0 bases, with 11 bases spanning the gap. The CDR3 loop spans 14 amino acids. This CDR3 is CASSLEGASYEQYF. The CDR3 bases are TGCGCCAGCAGCCTCGAAGGCGCCTCCTACGAGCAGTACTTC.

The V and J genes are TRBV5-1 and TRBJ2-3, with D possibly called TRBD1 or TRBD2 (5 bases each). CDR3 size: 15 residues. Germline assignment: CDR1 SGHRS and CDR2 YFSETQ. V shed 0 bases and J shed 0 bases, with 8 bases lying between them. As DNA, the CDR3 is TGCGCCAGCAGCTTGGAATGGGGGAGCACAGATACGCAGTATTTT. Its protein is CASSLEWGSTDTQYF.

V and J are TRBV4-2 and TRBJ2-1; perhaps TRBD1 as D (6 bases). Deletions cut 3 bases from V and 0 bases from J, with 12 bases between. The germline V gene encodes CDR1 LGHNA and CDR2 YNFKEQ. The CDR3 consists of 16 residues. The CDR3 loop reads CASSHSGQPSYNEQFF. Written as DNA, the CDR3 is TGTGCCAGCAGCCATTCCGGACAGCCCTCCTACAATGAGCAGTTCTTC.

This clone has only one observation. For the CDR3, the DNA is TGTGCCTGGAGTGCAACGACTAGTACGGAGACCCAGTACTTC. Translating gives CAWSATTSTETQYF. The chain carries TRBV30 and TRBJ2-5, with a weak D call TRBD2 (6 bases). CDR3 size: 14 residues. V lost 1 base and J lost 5, with 14 bases in between. The V gene's germline CDR1 is GTSNPN and CDR2 SVGIG (reference sequence). The whole variable domain, remainder taken from reference TRBV30 and TRBJ2-5, is SQTIHQWPATLVQPVGSPLSLECTVEGTSNPNLYWYRQAAGRGLQLLFYSVGIGQISSEVPQNLSASRPQDRQFILSSKKLLLSDSGFYLCAWSATTSTETQYFGPGTRLLVL.

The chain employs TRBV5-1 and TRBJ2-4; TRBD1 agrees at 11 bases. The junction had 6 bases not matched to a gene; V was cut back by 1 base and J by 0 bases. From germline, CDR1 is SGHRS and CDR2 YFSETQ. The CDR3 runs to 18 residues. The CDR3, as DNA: TGCGCCAGCAGCTTGACGGACAGGGGGCGATTAGCCAAAAACATTCAGTACTTC. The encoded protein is CASSLTDRGRLAKNIQYF.

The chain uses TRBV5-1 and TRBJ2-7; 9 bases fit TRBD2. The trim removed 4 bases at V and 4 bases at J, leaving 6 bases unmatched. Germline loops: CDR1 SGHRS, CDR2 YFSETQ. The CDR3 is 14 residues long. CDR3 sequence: CASSPSGGQYEQYF. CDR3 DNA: TGCGCCAGCAGCCCGAGCGGGGGGCAGTACGAGCAGTACTTC.

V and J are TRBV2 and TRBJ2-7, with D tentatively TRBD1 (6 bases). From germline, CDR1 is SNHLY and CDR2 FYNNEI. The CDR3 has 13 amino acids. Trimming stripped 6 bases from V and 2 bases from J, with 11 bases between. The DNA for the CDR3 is TGTGCCAGCAGGGGGACAAAAACCTACGAGCAGTACGTC. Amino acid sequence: CASRGTKTYEQYV.

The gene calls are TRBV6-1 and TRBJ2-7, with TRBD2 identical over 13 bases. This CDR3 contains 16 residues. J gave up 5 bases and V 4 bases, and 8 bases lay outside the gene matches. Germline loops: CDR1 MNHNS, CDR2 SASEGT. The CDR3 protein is CASSGWTSGSGDEQYF. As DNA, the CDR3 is TGTGCCAGCAGTGGATGGACTAGCGGGAGTGGGGACGAGCAGTACTTC.

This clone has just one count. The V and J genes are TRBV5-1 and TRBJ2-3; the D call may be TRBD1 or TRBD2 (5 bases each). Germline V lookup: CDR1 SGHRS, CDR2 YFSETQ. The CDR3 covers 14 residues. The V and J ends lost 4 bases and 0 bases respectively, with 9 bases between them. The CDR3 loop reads CASSQGPSTDTQYF. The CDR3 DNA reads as TGCGCCAGCAGCCAGGGACCCAGCACAGATACGCAGTATTTT.

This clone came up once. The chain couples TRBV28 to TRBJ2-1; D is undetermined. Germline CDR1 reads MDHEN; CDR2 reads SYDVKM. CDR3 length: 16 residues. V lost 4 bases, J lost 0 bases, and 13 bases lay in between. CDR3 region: CASSSDGLSSYNEQFF. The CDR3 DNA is TGTGCCAGCAGTTCGGACGGGCTAAGCTCCTACAATGAGCAGTTCTTC.

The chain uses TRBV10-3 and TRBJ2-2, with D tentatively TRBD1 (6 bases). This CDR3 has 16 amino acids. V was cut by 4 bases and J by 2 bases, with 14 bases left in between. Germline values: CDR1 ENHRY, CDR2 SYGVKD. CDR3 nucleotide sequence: TGTGCCATCAGTGCCGCCGGACAGTCAAACACCGGGGAGCTGTTTTTT. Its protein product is CAISAAGQSNTGELFF.

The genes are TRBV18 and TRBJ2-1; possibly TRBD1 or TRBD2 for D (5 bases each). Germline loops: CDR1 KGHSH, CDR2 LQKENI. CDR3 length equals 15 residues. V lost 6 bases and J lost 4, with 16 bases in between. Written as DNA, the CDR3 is TGTGCCAGCTCCCAATCCGGGGCCGGATACAATGAGCAGTTCTTC. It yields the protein CASSQSGAGYNEQFF.

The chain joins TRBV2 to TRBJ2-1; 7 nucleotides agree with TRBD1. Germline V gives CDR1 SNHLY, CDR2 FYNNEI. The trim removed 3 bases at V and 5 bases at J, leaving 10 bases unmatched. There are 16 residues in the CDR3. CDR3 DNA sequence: TGTGCCAGCAGTGACGGGTCCAGGGGGTATCACAATGAGCAGTTCTTC. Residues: CASSDGSRGYHNEQFF. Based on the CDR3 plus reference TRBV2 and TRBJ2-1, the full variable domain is EPEVTQTPSHQVTQMGQEVILRCVPISNHLYFYWYRQILGQKVEFLVSFYNNEISEKSEIFDDQFSVERPDGSNFTLKIRSTKLEDSAMYFCASSDGSRGYHNEQFFGPGTRLTVL.

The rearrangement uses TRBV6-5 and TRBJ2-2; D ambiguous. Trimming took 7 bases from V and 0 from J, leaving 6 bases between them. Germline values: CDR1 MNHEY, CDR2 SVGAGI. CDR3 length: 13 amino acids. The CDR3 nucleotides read TGTGCCAGCAAAACCCCGAACACCGGGGAGCTGTTTTTT. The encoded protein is CASKTPNTGELFF.

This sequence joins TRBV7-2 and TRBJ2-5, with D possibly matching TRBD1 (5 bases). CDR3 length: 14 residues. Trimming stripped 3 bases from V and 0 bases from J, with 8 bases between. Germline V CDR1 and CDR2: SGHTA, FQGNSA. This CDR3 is CASSFQGNQETQYF. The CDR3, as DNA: TGTGCCAGCAGCTTTCAGGGAAACCAAGAGACCCAGTACTTC.

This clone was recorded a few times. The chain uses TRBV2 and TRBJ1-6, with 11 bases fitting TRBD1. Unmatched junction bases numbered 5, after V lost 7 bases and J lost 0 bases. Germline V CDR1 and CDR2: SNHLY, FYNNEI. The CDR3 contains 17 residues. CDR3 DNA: TGTGCCAGCATGGACAGGGGGCGGAGCTCCTATAATTCACCCCTCCACTTT. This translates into CASMDRGRSSYNSPLHF.